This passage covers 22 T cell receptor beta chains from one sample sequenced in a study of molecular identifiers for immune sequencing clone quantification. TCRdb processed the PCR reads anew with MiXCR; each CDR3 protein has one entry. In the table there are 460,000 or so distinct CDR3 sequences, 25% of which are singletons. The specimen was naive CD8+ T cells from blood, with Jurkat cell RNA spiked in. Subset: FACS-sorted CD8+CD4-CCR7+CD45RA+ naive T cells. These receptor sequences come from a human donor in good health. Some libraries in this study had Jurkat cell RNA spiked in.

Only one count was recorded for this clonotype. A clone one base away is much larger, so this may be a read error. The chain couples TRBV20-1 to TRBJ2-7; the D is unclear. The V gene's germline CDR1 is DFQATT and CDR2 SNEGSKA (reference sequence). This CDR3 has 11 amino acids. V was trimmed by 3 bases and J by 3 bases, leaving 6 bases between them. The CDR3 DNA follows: TGCAGTGCTAGTATGAGCTACGAGCAGTACTTC. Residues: CSASMSYEQYF.

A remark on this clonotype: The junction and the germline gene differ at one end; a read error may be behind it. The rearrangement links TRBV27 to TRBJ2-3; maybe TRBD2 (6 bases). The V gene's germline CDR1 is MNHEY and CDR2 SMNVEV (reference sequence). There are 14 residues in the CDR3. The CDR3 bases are TGTGCCAGCCGCCCTAACCTAGCGACAGCTACGCAGTATTTT. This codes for CASRPNLATATQYF.

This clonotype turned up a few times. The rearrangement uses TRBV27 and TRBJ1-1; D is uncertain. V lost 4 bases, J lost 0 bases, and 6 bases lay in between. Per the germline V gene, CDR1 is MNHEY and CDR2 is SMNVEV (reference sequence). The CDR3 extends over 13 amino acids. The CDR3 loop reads CASSWSVNTEAFF. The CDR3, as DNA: TGTGCCAGCAGTTGGTCAGTGAACACTGAAGCTTTCTTT.

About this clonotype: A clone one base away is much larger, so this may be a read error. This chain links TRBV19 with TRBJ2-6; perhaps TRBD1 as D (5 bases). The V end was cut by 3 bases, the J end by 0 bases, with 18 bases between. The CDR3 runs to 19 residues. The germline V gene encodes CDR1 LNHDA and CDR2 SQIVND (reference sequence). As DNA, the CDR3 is TGTGCCAGTAGTATTCTTCCCGGCGGACAATTCTCTGGGGCCAACGTCCTGACTTTC. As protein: CASSILPGGQFSGANVLTF.

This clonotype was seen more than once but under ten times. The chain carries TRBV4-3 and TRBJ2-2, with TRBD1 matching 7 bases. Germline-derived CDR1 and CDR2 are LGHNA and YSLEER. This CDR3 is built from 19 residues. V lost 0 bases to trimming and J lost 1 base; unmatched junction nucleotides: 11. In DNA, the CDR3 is TGCGCCAGCAGCCAAGATTTGATTAGGACAGGCTTGAACACCGGGGAGCTGTTTTTT. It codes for CASSQDLIRTGLNTGELFF.

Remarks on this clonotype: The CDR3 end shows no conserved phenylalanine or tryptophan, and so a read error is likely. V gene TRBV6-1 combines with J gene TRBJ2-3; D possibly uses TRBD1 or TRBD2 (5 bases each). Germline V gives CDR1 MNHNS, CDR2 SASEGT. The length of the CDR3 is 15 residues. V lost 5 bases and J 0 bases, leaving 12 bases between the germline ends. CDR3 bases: TGTGCCAGCAGTACCGGGACCATTAGCACAGATACGCAGTATCTT. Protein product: CASSTGTISTDTQYL.

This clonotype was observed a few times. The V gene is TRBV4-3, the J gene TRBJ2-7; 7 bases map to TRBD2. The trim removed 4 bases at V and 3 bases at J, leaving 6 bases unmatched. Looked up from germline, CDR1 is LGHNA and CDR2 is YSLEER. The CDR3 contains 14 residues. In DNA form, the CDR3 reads TGCGCCAGCAGCCCAAGACGGGGGGTCTACGAGCAGTACTTC. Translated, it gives CASSPRRGVYEQYF.

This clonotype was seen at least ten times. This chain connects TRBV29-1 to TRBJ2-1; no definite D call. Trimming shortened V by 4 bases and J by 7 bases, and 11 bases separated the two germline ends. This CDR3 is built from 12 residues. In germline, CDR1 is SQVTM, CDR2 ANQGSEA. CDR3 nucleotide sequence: TGCAGCGTTGGGGCCAGCGCGAATGAGCAGTTCTTC. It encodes CSVGASANEQFF.

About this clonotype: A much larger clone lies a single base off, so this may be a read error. The CDR3 sequence: CASRPRQGLANYGYTF. The CDR3 DNA reads TGTGCCAGCAGGCCCCGACAGGGTTTAGCTAACTATGGCTACACCTTC. The chain has TRBV7-9 and TRBJ1-2, with 7 bases aligning to TRBD1. Germline-derived CDR1 and CDR2 are SEHNR and FQNEAQ (reference sequence). The CDR3 sequence is 16 residues long. J was trimmed by 0 bases and V by 6 bases; bases with no gene match: 10.

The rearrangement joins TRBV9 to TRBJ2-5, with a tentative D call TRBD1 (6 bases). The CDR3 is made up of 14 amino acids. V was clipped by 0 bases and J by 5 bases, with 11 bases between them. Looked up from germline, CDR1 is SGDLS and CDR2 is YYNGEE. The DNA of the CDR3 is TGTGCCAGCAGCGTAGCACAGGGTTTGGAGACCCAGTACTTC. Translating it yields CASSVAQGLETQYF.

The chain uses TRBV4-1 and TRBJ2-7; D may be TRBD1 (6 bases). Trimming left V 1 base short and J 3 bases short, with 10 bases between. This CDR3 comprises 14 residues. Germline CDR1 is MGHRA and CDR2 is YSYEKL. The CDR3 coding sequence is TGCGCCAGCAGCCAAGTAGGACAGTACTACGAGCAGTACTTC. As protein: CASSQVGQYYEQYF.

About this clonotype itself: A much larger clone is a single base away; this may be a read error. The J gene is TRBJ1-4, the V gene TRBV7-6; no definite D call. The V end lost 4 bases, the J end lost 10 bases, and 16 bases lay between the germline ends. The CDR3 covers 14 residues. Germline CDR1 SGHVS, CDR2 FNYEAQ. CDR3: CASSWGSGDGKLFF. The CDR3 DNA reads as TGTGCCAGCAGCTGGGGATCGGGCGATGGAAAACTGTTTTTT.

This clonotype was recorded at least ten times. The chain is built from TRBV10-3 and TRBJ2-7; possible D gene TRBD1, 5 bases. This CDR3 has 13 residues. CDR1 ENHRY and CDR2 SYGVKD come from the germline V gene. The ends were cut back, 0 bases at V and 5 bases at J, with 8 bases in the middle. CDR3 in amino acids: CAISESPQDEQYF. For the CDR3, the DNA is TGTGCCATCAGTGAGTCCCCACAGGACGAGCAGTACTTC.

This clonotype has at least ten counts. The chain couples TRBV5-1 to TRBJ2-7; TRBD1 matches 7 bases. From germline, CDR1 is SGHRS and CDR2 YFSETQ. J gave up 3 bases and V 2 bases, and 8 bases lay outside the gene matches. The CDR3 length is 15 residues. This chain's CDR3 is CASSFTGERVYEQYF. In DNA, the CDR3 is TGCGCCAGCAGCTTTACAGGGGAGAGAGTCTACGAGCAGTACTTC. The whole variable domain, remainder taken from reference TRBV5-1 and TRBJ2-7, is KAGVTQTPRYLIKTRGQQVTLSCSPISGHRSVSWYQQTPGQGLQFLFEYFSETQRNKGNFPGRFSGRQFSNSRSEMNVSTLELGDSALYLCASSFTGERVYEQYFGPGTRLTVT.

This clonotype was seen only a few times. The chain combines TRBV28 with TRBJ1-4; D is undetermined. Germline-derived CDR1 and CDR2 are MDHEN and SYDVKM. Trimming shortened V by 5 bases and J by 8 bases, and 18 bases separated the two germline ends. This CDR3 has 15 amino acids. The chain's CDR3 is CASSPPQSLGEKLFF. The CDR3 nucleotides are TGTGCCAGCAGTCCCCCCCAATCCCTCGGGGAAAAACTGTTTTTT.

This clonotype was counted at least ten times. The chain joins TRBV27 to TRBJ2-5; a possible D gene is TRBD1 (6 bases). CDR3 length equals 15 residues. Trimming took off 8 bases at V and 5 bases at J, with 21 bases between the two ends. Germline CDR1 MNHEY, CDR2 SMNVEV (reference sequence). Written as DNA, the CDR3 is TGTGCCAGCCTGCCGAGGGCAGGGGAATGGGAGACCCAGTACTTC. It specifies CASLPRAGEWETQYF.

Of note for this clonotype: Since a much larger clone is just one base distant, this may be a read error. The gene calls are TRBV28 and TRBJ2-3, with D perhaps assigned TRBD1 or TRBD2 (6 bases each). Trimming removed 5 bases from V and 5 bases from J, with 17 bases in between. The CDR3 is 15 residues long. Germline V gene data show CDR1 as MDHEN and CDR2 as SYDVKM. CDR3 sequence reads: CASSGEGGVRDTQYF. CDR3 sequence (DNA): TGTGCCAGCAGTGGAGAGGGGGGCGTTAGAGATACGCAGTATTTT.

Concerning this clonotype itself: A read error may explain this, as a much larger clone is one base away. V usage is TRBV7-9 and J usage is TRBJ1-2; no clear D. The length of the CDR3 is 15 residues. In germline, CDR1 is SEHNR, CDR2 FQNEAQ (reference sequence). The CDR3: CASSLVGFNAGGYAF. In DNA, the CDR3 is TGTGCCAGCAGCTTAGTTGGGTTCAATGCTGGTGGCTACGCCTTC.

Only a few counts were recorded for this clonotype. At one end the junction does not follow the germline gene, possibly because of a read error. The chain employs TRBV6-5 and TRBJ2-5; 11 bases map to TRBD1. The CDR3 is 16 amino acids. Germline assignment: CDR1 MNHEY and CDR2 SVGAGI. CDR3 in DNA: TGTGCCAGCAGTTCCTCGGACAGGGGGCTTTTGGAGACCCAGGACTTC. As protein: CASSSSDRGLLETQDF.

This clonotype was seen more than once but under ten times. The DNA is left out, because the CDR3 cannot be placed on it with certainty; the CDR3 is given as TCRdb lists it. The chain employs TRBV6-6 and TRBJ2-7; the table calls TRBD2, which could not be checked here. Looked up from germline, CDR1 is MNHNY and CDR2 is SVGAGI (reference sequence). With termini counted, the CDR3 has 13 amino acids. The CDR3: CASSWGLGNEQCF.

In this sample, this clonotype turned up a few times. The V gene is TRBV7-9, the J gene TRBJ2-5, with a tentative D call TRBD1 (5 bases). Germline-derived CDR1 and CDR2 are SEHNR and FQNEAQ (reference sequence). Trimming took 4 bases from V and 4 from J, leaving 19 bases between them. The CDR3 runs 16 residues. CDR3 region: CASSSQYQGVSETQYF. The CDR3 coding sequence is TGTGCCAGCAGCTCTCAATATCAGGGTGTCTCAGAGACCCAGTACTTC.

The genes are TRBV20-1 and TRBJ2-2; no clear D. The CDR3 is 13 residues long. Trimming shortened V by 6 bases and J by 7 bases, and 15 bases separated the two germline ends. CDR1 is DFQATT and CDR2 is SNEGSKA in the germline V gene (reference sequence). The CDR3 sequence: CSAQISLGGELFF. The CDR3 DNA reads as TGCAGTGCCCAAATTTCGTTAGGCGGGGAGCTGTTTTTT.